This TCR beta chain was observed in a study of PD-1 blockade in classical Hodgkin lymphoma. Time point reported: cycle 4 day 1 (C4D1), after 6 weeks of nivolumab. Each patient experienced a relapse that followed autologous stem cell transplantation, and brentuximab vedotin exposure varied. With 3 bases removed from V and 0 bases from J, the gap between germline ends came to 3 bases. Germline CDR1 reads SGHDN; CDR2 reads FVKESK. This CDR3 has 12 amino acids. The table came from immunoSEQ multiplex PCR; TCRdb's copy has only in-frame clones and leaves some out. The table includes over 80,000 clones, roughly 78% detected once.

Sequences were derived from peripheral blood mononuclear cells (PBMCs), sampled before the fourth cycle of nivolumab. This sequence was found in a human donor with classical Hodgkin lymphoma. This chain uses TRBV14 with TRBJ2-7; D not resolved. CDR3 sequence (DNA): TGTGCCAGCAGCCAGGCCTCCTACGAGCAGTACTTC. This translates into CASSQASYEQYF.